The present entry profiles one T cell receptor beta chain with its context. The V and J ends lost 5 bases and 4 bases respectively, with 19 bases between them. This CDR3 has 16 residues. Germline V gene lookup returns CDR1 MNHEY and CDR2 SMNVEV (reference sequence). The data stem from a study of blood T cells in healthy people across ages. A second PCR, run for roughly 7 to 11 cycles, used a sample-barcoded 5' primer plus a J-beta primer mix. All samples yielded 2.5 million or more CDR3-containing paired-end reads. MiXCR, run by TCRdb on the 5' RACE reads, gives a single entry per CDR3 protein. The sample carries under 2,000,000 distinct CDR3 sequences, around 48% recorded once.

The source material was blood. V usage is TRBV27 and J usage is TRBJ2-3, with D possibly TRBD2 on 6 matching bases. The source of this sequence is a woman in her thirties or forties in good health. The CDR3 region is CASSTPRLGEADTQYF. CDR3 nucleotides: TGTGCCAGCAGTACACCTCGACTCGGGGAGGCAGATACGCAGTATTTT.